This T cell receptor beta chain was sequenced for a study of cytomegalovirus exposure and HLA in healthy donors. Regarding the study as a whole: Around 160 TCR beta chains were listed as cytomegalovirus-associated. The majority of CMV-associated TCR beta chains were reported as apparently HLA-restricted in a later analysis. In presence/absence analyses, roughly uniform sequencing depth across donors was assumed. In a later analysis, at a false discovery rate of 0.05, fewer than 20,000 TCR beta sequences matched HLA alleles.

Germline CDR1 and CDR2: SGHAT and FQDESV (reference sequence). With V trimmed by 5 bases and J by 8 bases, 12 bases remained unmatched. The CDR3 totals 15 residues. The PCR contained 60 Vbeta and 13 Jbeta primers. The method was immunoSEQ multiplex PCR; TCRdb's version includes in-frame clones alone and lacks a portion of them. The sample has 150,000 to 200,000 clones; around 80% are singletons. On this clone: Antigen unknown.

The clonotype comes from a girl between 5 and 17 years old in good health and CMV-seropositive. The V gene is TRBV11-1, the J gene TRBJ1-1, with TRBD1 matching over 9 bases. The sequencing input was PBMCs. CDR3 in amino acids: CASSPRTGAVLEAFF. The CDR3 region has the DNA TGTGCCAGCAGCCCTAGGACAGGGGCGGTGCTGGAAGCTTTCTTT. Full variable domain (remainder filled in from reference TRBV11-1 and TRBJ1-1): EAEVAQSPRYKITEKSQAVAFWCDPISGHATLYWYRQILGQGPELLVQFQDESVVDDSQLPKDRFSAERLKGVDSTLKIQPAELGDSAMYLCASSPRTGAVLEAFFGQGTRLTVV.